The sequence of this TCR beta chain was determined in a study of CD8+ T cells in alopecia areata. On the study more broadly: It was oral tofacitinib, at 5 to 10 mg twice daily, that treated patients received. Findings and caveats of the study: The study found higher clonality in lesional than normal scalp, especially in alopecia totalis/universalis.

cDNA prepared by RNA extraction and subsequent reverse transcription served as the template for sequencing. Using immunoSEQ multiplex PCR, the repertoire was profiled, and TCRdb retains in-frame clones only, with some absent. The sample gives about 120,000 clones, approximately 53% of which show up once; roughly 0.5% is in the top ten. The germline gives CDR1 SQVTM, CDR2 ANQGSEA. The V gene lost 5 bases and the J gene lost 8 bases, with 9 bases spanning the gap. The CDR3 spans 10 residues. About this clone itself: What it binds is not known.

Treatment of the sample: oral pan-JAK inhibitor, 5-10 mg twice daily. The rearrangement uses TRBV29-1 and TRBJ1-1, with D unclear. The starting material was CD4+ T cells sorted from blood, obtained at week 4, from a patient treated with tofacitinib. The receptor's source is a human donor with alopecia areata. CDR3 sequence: CSVSEWEAFF. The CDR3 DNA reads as TGCAGCGTTTCGGAGTGGGAAGCTTTCTTT.